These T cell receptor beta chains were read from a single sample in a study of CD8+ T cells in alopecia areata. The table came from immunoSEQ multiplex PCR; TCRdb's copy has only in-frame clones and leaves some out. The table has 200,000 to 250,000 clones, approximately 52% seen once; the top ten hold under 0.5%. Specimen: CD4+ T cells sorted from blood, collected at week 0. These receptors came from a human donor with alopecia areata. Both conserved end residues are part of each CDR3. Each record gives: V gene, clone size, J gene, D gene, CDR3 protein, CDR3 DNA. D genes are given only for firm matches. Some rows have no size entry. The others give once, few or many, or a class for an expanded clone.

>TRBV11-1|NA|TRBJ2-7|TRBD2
CASSLAMTSGYEQYF
TGTGCCAGCAGCTTAGCGATGACTAGCGGTTACGAGCAGTACTTC
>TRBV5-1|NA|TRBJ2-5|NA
CASSIFPGSQETQYF
TGCGCCAGCAGCATCTTCCCAGGATCACAAGAGACCCAGTACTTC
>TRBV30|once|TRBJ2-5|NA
CAWTRDTGTQYF
TGTGCCTGGACTCGGGACACCGGGACCCAGTACTTC
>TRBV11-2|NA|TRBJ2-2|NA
CASSPLKGANTGELFF
TGTGCCAGCAGCCCCTTAAAAGGGGCGAACACCGGGGAGCTGTTTTTT
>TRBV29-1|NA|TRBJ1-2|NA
CSADAGTGYGYTF
TGCAGCGCTGACGCAGGGACGGGATATGGCTACACCTTC
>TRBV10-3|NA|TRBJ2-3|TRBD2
CAISSSGATDTQYF
TGTGCCATCAGTTCTAGCGGGGCCACAGATACGCAGTATTTT
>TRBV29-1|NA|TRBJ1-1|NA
CSVVTREANTEAFF
TGCAGCGTTGTGACGAGGGAGGCGAACACTGAAGCTTTCTTT
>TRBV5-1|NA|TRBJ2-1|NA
CASSSLASDEQFF
TGCGCCAGCAGCTCTCTAGCGTCGGATGAGCAGTTCTTC
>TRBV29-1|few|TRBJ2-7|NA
CSVVTVYEQYF
TGCAGCGTTGTAACGGTCTACGAGCAGTACTTC
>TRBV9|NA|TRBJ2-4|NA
CASSVEQRGNIQYF
TGTGCCAGCAGCGTAGAACAGAGGGGGAACATTCAGTACTTC
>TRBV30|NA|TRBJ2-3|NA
CAWSVLDLRGTDTQYF
TGTGCCTGGAGTGTACTTGACCTCAGGGGCACAGATACGCAGTATTTT
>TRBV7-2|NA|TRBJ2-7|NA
CASSLGGVSYEQYF
TGTGCCAGCAGCTTAGGGGGAGTTTCCTACGAGCAGTACTTC
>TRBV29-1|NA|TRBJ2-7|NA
CSVEGGPSYEQYF
TGCAGCGTTGAGGGGGGGCCCTCCTACGAGCAGTACTTC
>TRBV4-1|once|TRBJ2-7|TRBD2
CASSQAPLAGAIPGEQYF
TGCGCCAGCAGCCAGGCCCCCCTAGCGGGGGCGATACCTGGCGAGCAGTACTTC
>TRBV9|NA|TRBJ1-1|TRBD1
CASSSPTGGNTEAFF
TGTGCCAGCAGCTCCCCGACAGGGGGGAACACTGAAGCTTTCTTT
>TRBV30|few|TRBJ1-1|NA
CAWSGQLYTEAFF
TGTGCCTGGAGTGGACAGCTTTACACTGAAGCTTTCTTT